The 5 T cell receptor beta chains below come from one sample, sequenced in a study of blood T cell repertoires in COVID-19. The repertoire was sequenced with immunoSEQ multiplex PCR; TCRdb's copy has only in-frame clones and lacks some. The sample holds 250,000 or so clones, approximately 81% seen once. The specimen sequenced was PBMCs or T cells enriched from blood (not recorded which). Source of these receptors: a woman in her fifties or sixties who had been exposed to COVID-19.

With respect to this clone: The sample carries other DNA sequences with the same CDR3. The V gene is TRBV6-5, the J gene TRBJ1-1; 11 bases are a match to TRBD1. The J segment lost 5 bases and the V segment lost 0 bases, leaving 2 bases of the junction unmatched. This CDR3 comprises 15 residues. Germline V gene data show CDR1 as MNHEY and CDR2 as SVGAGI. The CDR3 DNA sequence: TGTGCCAGCAGTTACTCCGGGACAGGGGGGACTGAAGCTTTCTTT. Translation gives CASSYSGTGGTEAFF.

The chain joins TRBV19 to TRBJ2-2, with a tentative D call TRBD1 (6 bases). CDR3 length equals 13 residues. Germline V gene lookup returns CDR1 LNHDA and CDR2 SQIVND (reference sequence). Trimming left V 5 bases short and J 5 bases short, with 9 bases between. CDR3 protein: CASSLGQTGELFF. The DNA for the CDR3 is TGTGCCAGTAGTCTTGGACAGACCGGGGAGCTGTTTTTT.

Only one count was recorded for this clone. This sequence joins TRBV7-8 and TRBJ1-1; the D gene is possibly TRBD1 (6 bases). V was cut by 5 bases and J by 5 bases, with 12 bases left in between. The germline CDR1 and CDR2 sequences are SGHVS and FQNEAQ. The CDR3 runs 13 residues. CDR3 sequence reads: CASSADRKTEAFF. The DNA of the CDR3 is TGTGCCAGCAGCGCCGACAGGAAGACTGAAGCTTTCTTT.

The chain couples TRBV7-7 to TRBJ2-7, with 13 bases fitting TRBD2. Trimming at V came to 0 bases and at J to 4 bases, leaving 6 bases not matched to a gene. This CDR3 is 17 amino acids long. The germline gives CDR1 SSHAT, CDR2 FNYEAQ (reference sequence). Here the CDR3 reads CASSLASRLAGGYEQYF. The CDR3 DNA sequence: TGTGCCAGCAGCTTAGCCTCCCGACTAGCGGGGGGTTACGAGCAGTACTTC. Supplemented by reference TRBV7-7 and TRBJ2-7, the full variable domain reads GAGVSQSPRYKVTKRGQDVTLRCDPISSHATLYWYQQALGQGPEFLTYFNYEAQPDKSGLPSDRFSAERPEGSISTLTIQRTEQRDSAMYRCASSLASRLAGGYEQYFGPGTRLTVT.

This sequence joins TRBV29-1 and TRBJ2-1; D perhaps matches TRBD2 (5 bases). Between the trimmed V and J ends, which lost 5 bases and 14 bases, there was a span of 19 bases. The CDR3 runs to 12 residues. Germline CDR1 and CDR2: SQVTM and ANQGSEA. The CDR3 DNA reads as TGCAGCGTTCTAATAGGAGGACCAAGGAAGTTCTTC. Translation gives CSVLIGGPRKFF.